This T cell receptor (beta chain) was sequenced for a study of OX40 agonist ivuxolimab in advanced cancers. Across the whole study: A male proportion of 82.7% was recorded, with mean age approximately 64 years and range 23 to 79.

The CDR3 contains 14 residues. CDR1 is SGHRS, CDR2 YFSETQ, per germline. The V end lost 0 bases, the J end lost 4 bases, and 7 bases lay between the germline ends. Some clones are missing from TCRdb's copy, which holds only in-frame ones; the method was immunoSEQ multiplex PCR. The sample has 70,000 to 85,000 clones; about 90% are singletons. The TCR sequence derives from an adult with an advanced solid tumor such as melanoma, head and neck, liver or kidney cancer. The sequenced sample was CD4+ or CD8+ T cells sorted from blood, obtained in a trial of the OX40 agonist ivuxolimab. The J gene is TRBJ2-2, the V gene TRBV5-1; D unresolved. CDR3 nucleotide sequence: TGCGCCAGCAGCTTGGGTGGTGGCACCGGGGAGCTGTTTTTT. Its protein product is CASSLGGGTGELFF.